This T cell receptor (beta chain) emerged from a study of blood T cells in healthy people across ages. The use of a sample-barcoded 5' primer and a J-beta primer mix characterized a second PCR of about 7 to 12 cycles. MiXCR, applied by TCRdb to the 5' RACE reads, yields one record per CDR3 protein. The sample includes 750,000 to 950,000 distinct CDR3 sequences, about 26% of them seen just once. For this clonotype: Its specificity is unknown.

Study-wide points: Older age went with lower TCR beta diversity per million T cells, in a roughly linear way.

Per the germline V gene, CDR1 is DFQATT and CDR2 is SNEGSKA (reference sequence). CDR3 length equals 13 residues. J gave up 5 bases and V 6 bases, and 2 bases lay outside the gene matches. The data were also submitted as part of a second study, on T cells of mothers and their children.

The gene calls are TRBV20-1 and TRBJ2-5; the match to TRBD2 covers 14 bases. The sequence was collected from a boy aged 10-17 years in good health. Sequenced: blood. CDR3 in amino acids: CSAGLAGVETQYF. The DNA of the CDR3 is TGCAGTGCGGGACTAGCGGGAGTTGAGACCCAGTACTTC.